This is a list of T cell receptor beta chains from one sample in a study of vaccination and CD4 T cells after COVID-19. Which antigens these TCRs recognize remains unknown. Using its own MiXCR run on the PCR reads, TCRdb lists one record per CDR3 protein. This table has 20,000 to 30,000 distinct CDR3 sequences, approximately 44% appearing once. The specimen was CD4+ T cells from blood, cultured in vitro. The receptors stem from a human donor who had recovered from COVID-19. Both conserved end residues are part of each CDR3. D genes are given only for firm matches. Rows give clone size only sometimes, using once, few, many, or a class for an expanded clone.

V gene	clone size	J gene	D gene	CDR3 DNA	CDR3 protein
TRBV27	few	TRBJ1-1	TRBD1	TGTGCCAGCAGTCTCCACCCGGGACAGGGGTATGCTGACACTGAAGCTTTCTTT	CASSLHPGQGYADTEAFF
TRBV7-2	-	TRBJ1-1	-	TGTGCCAGCAGCCTGCGGAATGAAGCTTTCTTT	CASSLRNEAFF
TRBV2	-	TRBJ2-3	TRBD2	TGTGCCAGCAGTTGGACTAGTGGAGGAACCGATACGCAGTATTTT	CASSWTSGGTDTQYF
TRBV7-2	-	TRBJ2-5	TRBD2	TGTGCCAGCAGCTTAAGGTCTAGCGGTATTAATTTCGTCAAGACCCAGTACTTC	CASSLRSSGINFVKTQYF
TRBV10-1	few	TRBJ1-1	-	TGCGCCAGCAGTGAGGAGTCCAGGGGCACTGAAGCTTTCTTT	CASSEESRGTEAFF
TRBV10-3	-	TRBJ1-2	-	TGTGCCATCAGTGAGTCCATAGAATACTATGGCTACACCTTC	CAISESIEYYGYTF
TRBV20-1	-	TRBJ2-7	-	TGCAGTGCAAGAGCAATAGGTTCCGAGCAGTACTTC	CSARAIGSEQYF
TRBV7-6	-	TRBJ1-3	-	TGTGCCAGCAGCTCTAGACCCGGCTCTGGAAACACCATATATTTT	CASSSRPGSGNTIYF
TRBV6-2/TRBV6-3	few	TRBJ1-5	-	TGTGCCAGCAACCCAGACCGGGGGGCAGGCAATCAGCCCCAGCATTTT	CASNPDRGAGNQPQHF
TRBV4-3	once	TRBJ2-1	-	TGCGCCAGCAGCCACCATAGGTGGGCCAATGAGCAGTTCTTC	CASSHHRWANEQFF
TRBV28	few	TRBJ2-7	-	TGTGCCAGCAGTTTAGACTTTCCGAAGAACGAGCAGTACTTC	CASSLDFPKNEQYF
TRBV7-2	-	TRBJ1-1	-	TGTGCCAGCAGCTCCCGGGGAGACCGGGGAGCTTTCTTT	CASSSRGDRGAFF
TRBV28	few	TRBJ2-3	-	TGTGCCAGCAGACGGGACAACTATGCGCAGTATTTT	CASRRDNYAQYF
TRBV7-8	-	TRBJ2-7	TRBD1	TGTGCCAGCAGTCGGGTGGCCGGGACAGGGATCTACGAGCAGTACTTC	CASSRVAGTGIYEQYF
TRBV3-1	-	TRBJ1-5	TRBD1	TGTGCCAGCAGCCAAGGGCTTACAGGGGACAATCAGCCCCAGCATTTT	CASSQGLTGDNQPQHF
TRBV24-1	-	TRBJ2-1	TRBD2	TGTGCCACCAGTGATTTTCTCCCAGCGGGAGGATCCTACAATGAGCAGTTCTTC	CATSDFLPAGGSYNEQFF
TRBV20-1	-	TRBJ2-5	TRBD2	TGCAGTGCTAGAGATAGGGCTAGCGGCCAAGAGACCCAGTACTTC	CSARDRASGQETQYF
TRBV27	few	TRBJ1-2	-	TGTGCCAGCAGTTTCTCCCGAAACACCGACGGGTTAGGCGGCTACACCTTC	CASSFSRNTDGLGGYTF
TRBV5-1	-	TRBJ2-7	TRBD2	TGCGCCAGCAGCTTGAACGGGGGGACCTACGAGCAGTACTTC	CASSLNGGTYEQYF
TRBV6-1	-	TRBJ2-3	TRBD2	TGTGCCAGCCAACCAGGGAGGGCCGGGGCAGATACGCAGTATTTT	CASQPGRAGADTQYF
TRBV24-1	few	TRBJ1-1	-	TGTGCCACCAGTGACCGCCCCGGGGGATCGGTCACTGAAGCTTTCTTT	CATSDRPGGSVTEAFF
TRBV6-4	-	TRBJ2-1	TRBD2	TGTGCCAGCAGTCCTGGAGGGAGCGGGGGCAATGAGCAGTTCTTC	CASSPGGSGGNEQFF
TRBV24-1	-	TRBJ1-5	-	TGTGCCACCAGTGGTGCCGGGCCGTCTGGCGATCAGCCCCAGCATTTT	CATSGAGPSGDQPQHF
TRBV28	-	TRBJ2-3	TRBD1	TGTGCCAGCAGTCCGGACAGGGCTAGCACAGATACGCAGTATTTT	CASSPDRASTDTQYF
TRBV6-1	few	TRBJ2-7	TRBD2	TGTGCCAGCAGTCGTTCGATAGCGGGGGGTACTTCCCTATACGAGCAGTACTTC	CASSRSIAGGTSLYEQYF
TRBV5-1	-	TRBJ1-4	-	TGCGCCAGCAGCTTGACCGGAGGTTTGGGACTGTTTTTT	CASSLTGGLGLFF
TRBV6-4	few	TRBJ1-6	-	TGTGCCAGCAGTGAGTTCGCGACTAATTCACCCCTCCACTTT	CASSEFATNSPLHF
TRBV20-1	few	TRBJ2-5	TRBD2	TGCAGTGCTAGAGATGCGGGAGTGGCTGTTAGCGAGACCCAGTACTTC	CSARDAGVAVSETQYF
TRBV28	-	TRBJ1-6	-	TGTGCCAGCAGGGGTCCGACGGATTCACCCCTCCACTTT	CASRGPTDSPLHF
TRBV29-1	-	TRBJ2-3	TRBD2	TGCAGCGTTGGAGCGGGAACAGATACGCAGTATTTT	CSVGAGTDTQYF
TRBV7-9	once	TRBJ1-1	-	TGTGCCAGCAGCTTAATGGGCCAGGGTGGCACTGAAGCTTTCTTT	CASSLMGQGGTEAFF
TRBV15	-	TRBJ2-6	-	TGTGCCACCAGCCTATCTGGGGCCAACGTCCTGACTTTC	CATSLSGANVLTF
TRBV20-1	few	TRBJ1-2	-	TGCAGTGCTAAAGGTTCCACGATCTATGGCTACACCTTC	CSAKGSTIYGYTF
TRBV6-4	-	TRBJ2-1	TRBD1	TGTGCCAGCAGTGCACAGGGGGTTGACTACAATGAGCAGTTCTTC	CASSAQGVDYNEQFF
TRBV6-2/TRBV6-3	-	TRBJ2-7	-	TGTGCCAGCAGTTACTCGACTGTCTGGACAGTTGATTTCTACGAGCAGTACTTC	CASSYSTVWTVDFYEQYF
TRBV10-3	few	TRBJ1-1	-	TGTGCCATCAGTGATTTAGGGCAGGGCACTGAAGCTTTCTTT	CAISDLGQGTEAFF
TRBV4-1	-	TRBJ2-3	TRBD2	TGCGCCAGCAGCCAAGCACAGACTAGCGGGGGGAGGACAGATACGCAGTATTTT	CASSQAQTSGGRTDTQYF
TRBV28	few	TRBJ1-2	-	TGTGCCAGCAGTTTTCACCTACAAAGAGTCTATGGCTACACCTTC	CASSFHLQRVYGYTF
TRBV7-9	-	TRBJ1-5	-	TGTGCCAGCAGCCCCCAGGGCCTTTATCAGCCCCAGCATTTT	CASSPQGLYQPQHF
TRBV20-1	-	TRBJ2-3	TRBD2	TGCAGTAGCCGAAGCGGGAGAGTCGCAGATACGCAGTATTTT	CSSRSGRVADTQYF
TRBV11-3	-	TRBJ2-1	-	TGTGCCAGCAGCTTGGCTAGGGAGCAGTTCTTC	CASSLAREQFF
TRBV6-2/TRBV6-3	-	TRBJ2-7	TRBD1	TGTGCCAGCAGTACCTACGACAGGGTGTCCTACGAGCAGTACTTC	CASSTYDRVSYEQYF
TRBV2	few	TRBJ2-3	TRBD1	TGTGCCAGCAGTACGGGACAGCTTCCTAGCACAGATACGCAGTATTTT	CASSTGQLPSTDTQYF
TRBV25-1	few	TRBJ2-5	TRBD2	TGTGCCAGCAGTCCAACTAGGGGCGGGGGGGCCAGAGAGACCCAGTACTTC	CASSPTRGGGARETQYF
TRBV25-1	-	TRBJ2-5	-	TGTGCCAGCGGAGTTTCAGAGAAGACCCAGTACTTC	CASGVSEKTQYF
TRBV7-3	-	TRBJ2-1	TRBD2	TGTGCCAGCAGCCCATCGGGACTAGGTGAGCAGTTCTTC	CASSPSGLGEQFF
TRBV6-5	-	TRBJ1-3	-	TGTGCCAGCAGTTACCAGGCAACAGGTCCTGGAAACACCATATATTTT	CASSYQATGPGNTIYF